The next 25 T cell receptor beta chains were all read from a single sample in a study of technical replicates of blood from several donors. Profiling relied on immunoSEQ multiplex PCR, and the TCRdb table lists in-frame clones only, not all of them. The table includes about 89,000 clones, approximately 94% detected once. The material sequenced was T cells isolated from PBMCs. The receptors were sampled from a human donor in good health.

The chain joins TRBV11-3 to TRBJ2-1; possible D gene TRBD2, 5 bases. Germline CDR1 and CDR2: SGHNT and YENEEA. The V end was cut by 5 bases, the J end by 4 bases, with 12 bases between. The CDR3 contains 14 residues. The CDR3 bases are TGTGCCAGCAGCCCAATACGGGAATACAATGAGCAGTTCTTC. Translation: CASSPIREYNEQFF.

This sequence joins TRBV14 and TRBJ2-1, with TRBD2 matching 11 bases. J was trimmed by 0 bases and V by 4 bases; bases with no gene match: 14. CDR3 size: 20 residues. Germline assignment: CDR1 SGHDN and CDR2 FVKESK. The DNA of the CDR3 is TGTGCCAGCAGCCCGATAGAACTAGCGGGGGTTCCTTACTCCTACAATGAGCAGTTCTTC. Translated, it gives CASSPIELAGVPYSYNEQFF.

The rearrangement uses TRBV5-4 and TRBJ1-4, with TRBD1 matching over 7 bases. This CDR3 is 19 amino acids long. The trim removed 2 bases at V and 5 bases at J, leaving 18 bases unmatched. Looked up from germline, CDR1 is SGHNT and CDR2 is YYREEE (reference sequence). The CDR3: CASSFFGTVVEGVNEKLFF. CDR3 DNA sequence: TGTGCCAGCAGCTTCTTCGGGACAGTCGTCGAGGGCGTCAATGAAAAACTGTTTTTT.

This sequence joins TRBV5-8 and TRBJ1-2, with D perhaps TRBD1 (5 bases). Germline CDR1 SGHTS, CDR2 YDEGEE. This CDR3 has 14 residues. The germline V and J ends were trimmed by 0 bases and 4 bases, with 10 bases remaining between them. The CDR3: CASSLGQPSYGYTF. CDR3 sequence (DNA): TGTGCCAGCAGCTTGGGACAGCCGTCCTATGGCTACACCTTC.

The chain has TRBV27 and TRBJ2-7, with 14 bases aligning to TRBD2. The CDR3 has 17 amino acids. CDR1 MNHEY and CDR2 SMNVEV come from the germline V gene (reference sequence). V lost 7 bases, J lost 4 bases, and 12 bases stayed unmatched. The DNA for the CDR3 is TGTGCCAGCAACCCGATCCCGACTAGCGGGAGGGTATACGAGCAGTACTTC. This codes for CASNPIPTSGRVYEQYF.

The rearrangement uses TRBV7-9 and TRBJ2-1; tentative D call: TRBD2 (6 bases). The length of the CDR3 is 15 residues. V shed 5 bases and J shed 7 bases, with 18 bases lying between them. Germline V gene lookup returns CDR1 SEHNR and CDR2 FQNEAQ (reference sequence). The CDR3: CASSPPHGSPNEQFF. The DNA of the CDR3 is TGTGCCAGCAGCCCCCCCCACGGGAGCCCGAATGAGCAGTTCTTC.

The chain employs TRBV27 and TRBJ2-1; TRBD2 is a possible D gene (5 bases). This CDR3 comprises 16 residues. Between the trimmed V and J ends, which lost 4 bases and 3 bases, there was a span of 16 bases. From germline, CDR1 is MNHEY and CDR2 SMNVEV (reference sequence). This CDR3 is CASSSLEDGRYNEQFF. For the CDR3, the DNA is TGTGCCAGCAGTTCCCTGGAGGACGGGCGCTACAATGAGCAGTTCTTC.

This clone showed up just a few times. V and J are TRBV6-5 and TRBJ2-2; TRBD2 aligns across 7 bases. Germline-derived CDR1 and CDR2 are MNHEY and SVGAGI. This CDR3 spans 15 amino acids. J gave up 0 bases and V 6 bases, and 4 bases lay outside the gene matches. The CDR3 DNA follows: TGTGCCAGCAGATTGACTAGCTCGAACACCGGGGAGCTGTTTTTT. This translates into CASRLTSSNTGELFF.

The chain recombines TRBV6-5 with TRBJ1-2; 10 nucleotides align to TRBD1. The length of the CDR3 is 15 residues. CDR1 is MNHEY, CDR2 SVGAGI, per germline. The ends lost 0 bases at V and 6 bases at J; junction bases unmatched: 4. The CDR3 DNA is TGTGCCAGCAGTTACTCTCGACAGGGGGCGGATGGCTACACCTTC. Its protein is CASSYSRQGADGYTF.

The table lists this clone with a few counts. The CDR3 nucleotides read TGTGCCAGCAGTGCGGTGGGGGGAGGAAATCAGCCCCAGCATTTT. Its translation is CASSAVGGGNQPQHF. The chain uses TRBV2 and TRBJ1-5, with D perhaps TRBD1 (5 bases). V was clipped by 4 bases and J by 4 bases, with 14 bases between them. This CDR3 has 15 residues. CDR1 is SNHLY and CDR2 is FYNNEI in the germline V gene.

This chain joins TRBV2 and TRBJ1-2; 8 bases are shared with TRBD1. Germline loops: CDR1 SNHLY, CDR2 FYNNEI. The J segment lost 7 bases and the V segment lost 4 bases, leaving 11 bases of the junction unmatched. The CDR3 has 15 amino acids. CDR3 sequence: CASSVGQVRFVGYTF. The CDR3, as DNA: TGTGCCAGCAGTGTGGGACAGGTCCGTTTTGTTGGCTACACCTTC. Drawing the rest from reference TRBV2 and TRBJ1-2, the complete variable domain is EPEVTQTPSHQVTQMGQEVILRCVPISNHLYFYWYRQILGQKVEFLVSFYNNEISEKSEIFDDQFSVERPDGSNFTLKIRSTKLEDSAMYFCASSVGQVRFVGYTFGSGTRLTVV.

The chain is built from TRBV28 and TRBJ2-7; 10 positions match TRBD2. The length of the CDR3 is 15 residues. CDR1 is MDHEN and CDR2 is SYDVKM in the germline V gene. The trim removed 1 base at V and 3 bases at J, leaving 3 bases unmatched. The CDR3 sequence is CASSLLVAGGYEQYF. The CDR3 bases are TGTGCCAGCAGTTTATTGGTAGCGGGGGGCTACGAGCAGTACTTC.

This chain uses TRBV11-2 with TRBJ2-7; 7 bases are a match to TRBD2. CDR1 SGHAT and CDR2 FQNNGV come from the germline V gene. V was clipped by 4 bases and J by 3 bases; unmatched bases: 3. The CDR3 sequence is 13 residues long. The CDR3 DNA is TGTGCCAGCAGCTCACTAGCGCTCTACGAGCAGTACTTC. It is translated as CASSSLALYEQYF.

The chain joins TRBV27 to TRBJ2-2; tentatively, D is TRBD1 (8 bases). This CDR3 comprises 18 residues. Germline-derived CDR1 and CDR2 are MNHEY and SMNVEV (reference sequence). Between the trimmed V and J ends, which lost 1 base and 2 bases, there was a span of 17 bases. CDR3 bases: TGTGCCAGCAGTTTATGGGAGGGGGGACAGGCTAACACCGGGGAGCTGTTTTTT. It yields the protein CASSLWEGGQANTGELFF.

This clone came up once. At one end the junction does not follow the germline gene, possibly because of a read error. The V and J genes are TRBV6-4 and TRBJ2-3; 10 nucleotides agree with TRBD2. The CDR3 runs 18 residues. Germline assignment: CDR1 MRHNA and CDR2 SNTAGT. The CDR3 DNA reads TGTGCCAGCAGTAACTCAGCGGGGGGGCCTCTTAGCACAGATACGCAGTATTTT. Its protein product is CASSNSAGGPLSTDTQYF.

A single count supports this clone. V gene TRBV6-6 combines with J gene TRBJ1-5; 7 bases fit TRBD1. The CDR3 spans 15 residues. Trimming took 11 bases from V and 0 from J; bases not matched to a gene: 10. Per germline, CDR1 MNHNY and CDR2 SVGAGI (reference sequence). The CDR3 DNA reads TGTGCCGTCTCGACAGGGCTTTATAGCAATCAGCCCCAGCATTTT. Encoded protein: CAVSTGLYSNQPQHF.

The chain combines TRBV5-1 with TRBJ2-3, with 8 bases identical to TRBD2. Germline lookup yields CDR1 SGHRS and CDR2 YFSETQ. This CDR3 is built from 15 residues. With 4 bases clipped from V and 6 bases from J, the junction kept 10 bases outside the gene matches. The CDR3 coding sequence is TGCGCCAGCAGCCAGGGCAGCGGGGGAGGTGATACGCAGTATTTT. Protein: CASSQGSGGGDTQYF.

The chain carries TRBV5-4 and TRBJ1-2; D not resolved. This CDR3 spans 14 amino acids. V lost 3 bases to trimming and J lost 4 bases, with 13 bases between them. The germline gives CDR1 SGHNT, CDR2 YYREEE (reference sequence). The CDR3 region has the DNA TGTGCCAGCAGCTACTGGACGGAGGGCTATGGCTACACCTTC. Amino acid sequence: CASSYWTEGYGYTF.

The CDR3 here is CASSPGGTPEEYF. In DNA, the CDR3 is TGCGCCAGCAGCCCTGGAGGGACCCCAGAGGAGTACTTC. The chain combines TRBV5-1 with TRBJ2-7, with TRBD2 as a possible D gene (6 bases). The CDR3 extends over 13 amino acids. CDR1 is SGHRS and CDR2 is YFSETQ in the germline V gene. Trimming cost V 4 bases and J 11 bases, with 19 bases left between them.

The chain carries TRBV7-8 and TRBJ1-1; TRBD1 is a possible D gene (5 bases). Germline-derived CDR1 and CDR2 are SGHVS and FQNEAQ. V lost 5 bases and J 5 bases, leaving 12 bases between the germline ends. The CDR3 contains 13 residues. In DNA, the CDR3 is TGTGCCAGCAGCCCGAATAAGGGGACTGAAGCTTTCTTT. The encoded protein is CASSPNKGTEAFF.

This clone was seen once. This chain uses TRBV14 with TRBJ2-1; 8 bases are shared with TRBD1. CDR3 length: 13 residues. Germline CDR1 and CDR2: SGHDN and FVKESK. Trimming took 3 bases from V and 15 from J; bases not matched to a gene: 10. The CDR3 region is CASSQRTGSFLFF. The CDR3 DNA follows: TGTGCCAGCAGCCAGAGGACAGGGTCGTTTCTGTTCTTC.

The chain couples TRBV5-6 to TRBJ2-2; D call uncertain. The CDR3 has 12 amino acids. The V gene lost 5 bases and the J gene lost 1 base, with 3 bases spanning the gap. CDR1 SGHDT and CDR2 YYEEEE come from the germline V gene. The CDR3 protein is CASSQNTGELFF. The CDR3 coding sequence is TGTGCCAGCAGTCAGAACACCGGGGAGCTGTTTTTT.

This chain joins TRBV5-1 and TRBJ2-7, with TRBD1 as a possible D gene (7 bases). This CDR3 is built from 14 residues. V was shortened by 3 bases and J by 12 bases, with 22 bases between the two germline ends. Germline V CDR1 and CDR2: SGHRS, YFSETQ. The CDR3, as DNA: TGCGCCAGCAGCTCCGGGGGACAGTATCATGAGGGGTACTTC. Translated: CASSSGGQYHEGYF.

The J gene is TRBJ2-7, the V gene TRBV29-1, with 7 bases aligning to TRBD2. J was trimmed by 6 bases and V by 4 bases; bases with no gene match: 0. The CDR3 contains 10 residues. The germline V gene encodes CDR1 SQVTM and CDR2 ANQGSEA. CDR3 DNA sequence: TGCAGCGTTGCGGGAGGCGAGCAGTACTTC. Its translation is CSVAGGEQYF.

The rearrangement uses TRBV6-1 and TRBJ1-2; D gene uncertain. This CDR3 contains 13 residues. Germline assignment: CDR1 MNHNS and CDR2 SASEGT. V was cut by 2 bases and J by 2 bases, with 6 bases left in between. CDR3 bases: TGTGCCAGCAGTGAATCGGTGAACTATGGCTACACCTTC. Its protein is CASSESVNYGYTF.